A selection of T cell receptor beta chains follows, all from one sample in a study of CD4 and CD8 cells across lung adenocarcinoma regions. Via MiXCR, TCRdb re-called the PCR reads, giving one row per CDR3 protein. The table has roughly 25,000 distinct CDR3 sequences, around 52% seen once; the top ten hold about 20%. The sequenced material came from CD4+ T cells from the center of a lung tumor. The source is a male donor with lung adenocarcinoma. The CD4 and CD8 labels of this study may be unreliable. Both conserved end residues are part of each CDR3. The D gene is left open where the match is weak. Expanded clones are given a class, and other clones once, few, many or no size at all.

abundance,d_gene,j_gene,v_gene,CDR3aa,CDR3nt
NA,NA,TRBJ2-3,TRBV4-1,CASSREGLQGVSTGTQYF,TGCGCCAGCAGCCGTGAGGGACTCCAGGGAGTGAGCACAGGAACGCAGTATTTT
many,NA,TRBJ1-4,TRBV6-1,CASSRSRNEKLFF,TGTGCCAGCAGCCGGTCTCGGAATGAAAAACTGTTTTTT
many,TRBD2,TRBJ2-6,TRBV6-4,CASRPAGGSGANVLTF,TGTGCCAGCAGACCCGCGGGGGGGTCCGGGGCCAACGTCCTGACTTTC
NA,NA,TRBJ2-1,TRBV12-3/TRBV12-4,CASSWRGGGFYNEQFF,TGTGCCAGCAGTTGGCGCGGTGGCGGGTTTTACAATGAGCAGTTCTTC
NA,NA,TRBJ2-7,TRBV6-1,CASSVPGERAKNEQYF,TGTGCCAGCAGTGTCCCGGGGGAGAGGGCCAAAAACGAGCAGTACTTC
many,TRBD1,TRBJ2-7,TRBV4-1,CANGDSKYEQYF,TGCGCCAACGGGGACAGCAAATACGAGCAGTACTTC
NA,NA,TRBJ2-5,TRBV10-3,CAGKGGRSTDTQYF,TGTGCGGGTAAGGGGGGGCGGAGCACAGATACGCAGTATTTC
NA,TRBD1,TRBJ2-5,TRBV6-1,CASRPDRGLLDEETQYF,TGTGCCAGCAGACCGGACAGGGGGCTGCTCGATGAAGAGACCCAGTACTTC
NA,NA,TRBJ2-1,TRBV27,CASRLGGSYNEQFF,TGTGCCAGCAGGCTAGGGGGATCCTACAATGAGCAGTTCTTC
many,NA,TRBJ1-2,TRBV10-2,CASKGRGTYGYTF,TGCGCCAGCAAGGGCAGGGGAACCTATGGCTACACCTTC
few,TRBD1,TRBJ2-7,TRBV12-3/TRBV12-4,CASRLRRRTGTYNEQYF,TGTGCCAGCAGACTGAGAAGGAGGACAGGGACCTACAATGAGCAGTACTTC
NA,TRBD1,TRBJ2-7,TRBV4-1,CASSTGQGPYEQYF,TGCGCCAGCAGCACAGGACAGGGTCCCTACGAGCAGTACTTC
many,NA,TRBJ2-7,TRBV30,CAWSTSSYEQYF,TGTGCCTGGAGTACTTCCTCCTACGAGCAGTACTTC
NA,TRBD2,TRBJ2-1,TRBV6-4,CAGLEGLFEYNEQFF,TGTGCCGGACTAGAGGGTCTCTTTGAATACAATGAGCAGTTCTTC
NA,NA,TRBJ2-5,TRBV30,CAWSVPGRETQYF,TGTGCCTGGAGTGTACCGGGGAGAGAGACCCAGTACTTC
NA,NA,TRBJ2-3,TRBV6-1,CASRARGRHNTETQYF,TGTGCCAGCAGGGCCCGGGGGAGGCATAACACAGAGACGCAGTATTTT
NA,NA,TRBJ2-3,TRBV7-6,CASSLGGRGSADTQYF,TGTGCCAGCAGCCTTGGGGGGCGGGGGAGCGCAGATACGCAGTATTTT
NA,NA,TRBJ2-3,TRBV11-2,CASGGDGGRDTDTQYF,TGTGCCAGCGGGGGCGACGGGGGGAGAGACACAGATACGCAGTATTTC
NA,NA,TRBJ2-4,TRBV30,CAWSVPARANIQYF,TGTGCCTGGAGTGTACCAGCCAGAGCGAACATTCAGTACTTC
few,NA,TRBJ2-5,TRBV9,CASSVGSGRGETQYF,TGTGCCAGCAGCGTAGGGTCAGGCCGGGGGGAGACCCAGTACTTC
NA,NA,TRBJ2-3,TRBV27,CASRVKGGSVQETQYF,TGTGCCAGCAGGGTAAAAGGGGGTTCGGTCCAAGAGACGCAGTATTTC
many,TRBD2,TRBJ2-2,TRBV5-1,CASRVGLAGSGELFF,TGCGCCAGCAGGGTCGGACTAGCGGGATCCGGGGAGCTGTTTTTT
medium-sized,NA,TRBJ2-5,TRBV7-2,CASSLVVRETQYF,TGTGCCAGCAGCTTAGTCGTGCGGGAGACCCAGTACTTC
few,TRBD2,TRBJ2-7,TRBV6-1,CASGGLVGSYEQYF,TGTGCCAGCGGCGGACTAGTAGGCTCCTACGAGCAGTACTTC
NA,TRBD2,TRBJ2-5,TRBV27,CASSAGRGGCDQDTQYF,TGTGCCAGCAGTGCGGGCCGCGGGGGTTGTGACCAAGATACCCAGTACTTC
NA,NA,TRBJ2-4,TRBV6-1,CASSEFGGRAGCDQKIQYF,TGTGCCAGCAGTGAATTCGGGGGGCGGGCGGGCTGTGACCAAAAGATTCAGTACTTC
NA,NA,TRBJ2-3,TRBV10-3,CAVRSKNTQYF,TGTGCGGTCCGAAGCAAAAATACGCAGTACTTT
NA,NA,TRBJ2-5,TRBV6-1,CARGIRGQGAETQYF,TGTGCCAGGGGTATTCGGGGCCAGGGCGCAGAGACGCAGTATTTC
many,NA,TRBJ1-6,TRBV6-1,CASSEGWGSNSPLHF,TGTGCCAGCAGTGAAGGATGGGGTTCTAATTCACCCCTCCACTTT
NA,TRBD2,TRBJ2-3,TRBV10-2,CASRTGTAGTSGNPDTQYF,TGCGCCAGCAGGACCGGGACGGCCGGGACTAGCGGGAACCCAGATACGCAGTATTTT
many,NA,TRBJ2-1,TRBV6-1,CASGGGSYNEQFF,TGTGCCAGCGGTGGTGGGAGTTACAATGAGCAGTTCTTC
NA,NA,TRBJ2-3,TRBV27,CAGGPDSDTQYF,TGTGCCGGGGGTCCAGACTCAGATACGCAGTACTTT
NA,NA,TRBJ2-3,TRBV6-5,CASSSLGAVGTDTQYF,TGTGCCAGCAGTTCCCTGGGTGCTGTGGGCACAGATACGCAGTATTTT
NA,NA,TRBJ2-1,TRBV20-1,CSADLAQMNEQFF,TGCAGTGCCGACCTAGCTCAGATGAATGAGCAGTTCTTC
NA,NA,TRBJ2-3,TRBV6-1,CASRLQAVSTDKQYF,TGTGCCAGCAGACTCCAGGCTGTGAGCACAGATAAGCAGTATTTT
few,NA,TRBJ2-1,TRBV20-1,CSARAPTAVSSYNEQFF,TGCAGTGCTAGAGCCCCCACGGCGGTTAGCTCCTACAATGAGCAGTTCTTC
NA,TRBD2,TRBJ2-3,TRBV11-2,CASRDDGGRDTETQYF,TGTGCCAGCAGGGACGACGGGGGGAGAGACACAGAGACGCAGTACTTT
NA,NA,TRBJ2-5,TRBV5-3,CARSSLLGAGETQYF,TGTGCCAGAAGCAGCTTACTAGGTGCCGGGGAGACCCAGTATTTC
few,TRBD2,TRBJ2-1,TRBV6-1,CASSRTSGGSSYNEQFF,TGTGCCAGCAGCCGGACTAGCGGTGGAAGCTCCTACAATGAGCAGTTCTTC
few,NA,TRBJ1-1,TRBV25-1,CASSGGGRGTEAFF,TGTGCCAGCAGTGGGGGGGGGCGAGGCACTGAAGCTTTCTTT
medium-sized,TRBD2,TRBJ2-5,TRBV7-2,CASSLYASGSLAQYF,TGTGCCAGCAGCTTATATGCTAGCGGGAGTCTCGCCCAGTACTTC
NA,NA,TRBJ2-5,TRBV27,CASSAGRGGSDTETQYF,TGTGCCAGCAGTGCGGGGCGAGGGGGCTCTGACACAGAGACCCAGTACTTC